This TCR beta chain is drawn from a study of control samples from healthy donors and cancer patients. Libraries were prepared by immunoSEQ multiplex PCR; TCRdb keeps only in-frame clonotypes and omits some of them. The sample yields more than 65,000 clones, approximately 88% seen once. The germline V and J ends were trimmed by 2 bases and 7 bases, with 11 bases remaining between them. The CDR3 loop spans 13 amino acids. CDR1 SEHNR and CDR2 FQNEAQ come from the germline V gene (reference sequence). V and J are TRBV7-9 and TRBJ2-5; D possibly uses TRBD1 or TRBD2 (6 bases each). This receptor was taken from a middle-aged man in good health. Source material: blood. The CDR3 nucleotides read TGTGCCAGCAGCTTACTAGAGGGGGGGACCCAGTACTTC. Its translation is CASSLLEGGTQYF.